This entry lists 9 T cell receptor beta chains sequenced from one sample in a study of beta chain features in type 1 diabetes. Reverse transcription of all isolated RNA meant that expressed TCRB transcripts were sequenced. Here immunoSEQ multiplex PCR was the method, and the copy in TCRdb shows in-frame clones only, minus some. The data show 200,000 to 250,000 clones, 9.6% seen once. What was sequenced was naive CD4+ T cells from blood. These receptors all come from a young woman in good health.

This clone was recorded at least ten times. The rearrangement uses TRBV30 and TRBJ2-1, with D uncertain. The CDR3 contains 11 residues. V was cut by 0 bases and J by 13 bases, with 10 bases left in between. Germline CDR1 GTSNPN, CDR2 SVGIG (reference sequence). CDR3 nucleotide sequence: TGTGCCTGGAGTGTACTCGATCAACAGTTCTTC. Translated, it gives CAWSVLDQQFF.

In this sample, this clone turned up a few times. V usage is TRBV30 and J usage is TRBJ2-2; D is possibly TRBD1 (8 bases). Germline-derived CDR1 and CDR2 are GTSNPN and SVGIG (reference sequence). Trimming took 5 bases from V and 8 from J, leaving 21 bases between them. The CDR3 runs 15 residues. Here the CDR3 DNA reads TGTGCCTGGTACTACAGGGGGACTATACCGGGGGAGCTGTTTTTT. Protein: CAWYYRGTIPGELFF.

The chain combines TRBV2 with TRBJ1-6; no clear D. Germline CDR1 reads SNHLY; CDR2 reads FYNNEI. The CDR3 is made up of 12 amino acids. Deletions cut 3 bases from V and 8 bases from J, with 5 bases between. The CDR3 DNA reads as TGTGCCAGCAGTGACGAGCATTCACCCCTCCACTTT. Translation: CASSDEHSPLHF.

The J gene is TRBJ1-3, the V gene TRBV25-1; possibly TRBD1 for D (5 bases). The germline CDR1 and CDR2 sequences are MGHDK and SYGVNS. The germline V and J ends were trimmed by 1 base and 0 bases, with 13 bases remaining between them. This CDR3 contains 17 residues. In nucleotides, the CDR3 is TGTGCCAGCAGTGAATCTAAGGGTCAGGGCTCTGGAAACACCATATATTTT. Protein sequence: CASSESKGQGSGNTIYF.

This rearrangement joins TRBV6-5 to TRBJ1-1, with 9 nucleotides matching TRBD1. V trimming: 5 bases; J trimming: 11 bases; junction bases outside the gene matches: 12. The CDR3 is made up of 14 amino acids. The germline CDR1 and CDR2 sequences are MNHEY and SVGAGI. CDR3 sequence (DNA): TGTGCCAGCAGTGACCCGGGACAGGGAGTAGCGGCTTTCTTT. It specifies CASSDPGQGVAAFF.

This clone was seen a few times. This sequence joins TRBV30 and TRBJ1-5; 8 nucleotides line up with TRBD1. The CDR3 is 15 amino acids. The V gene's germline CDR1 is GTSNPN and CDR2 SVGIG (reference sequence). V shed 3 bases, J shed 1 base, and the junction held 5 bases outside the gene matches. CDR3 nucleotides: TGTGCCTGGAGCCAGGGGGCCAAGAGCAATCAGCCCCAGCATTTT. This translates into CAWSQGAKSNQPQHF.

The rearrangement links TRBV20-1 to TRBJ2-5; 7 bases map to TRBD1. CDR3 length: 10 residues. Germline loops: CDR1 DFQATT, CDR2 SNEGSKA (reference sequence). V lost 6 bases to trimming and J lost 8 bases; unmatched junction nucleotides: 3. The CDR3 DNA sequence: TGCAGTGCCGGGACAGAAACCCAGTACTTC. Translating it yields CSAGTETQYF.

This clone was counted only a few times. V is TRBV4-1 and J is TRBJ2-2, with 7 bases fitting TRBD2. Germline V gene data show CDR1 as MGHRA and CDR2 as YSYEKL. V shed 1 base and J 1 base; nucleotides not matched to a gene: 6. The length of the CDR3 is 17 residues. In DNA, the CDR3 is TGCGCCAGCAGCCAAGCCCTGGGCGGGAGGAACACCGGGGAGCTGTTTTTT. Translated, it gives CASSQALGGRNTGELFF.

The CDR3 region has the DNA TGTGCCAGCAGCGTAGCCCCCACTAGCGGGCCCCCGGGGACCGGGGAGCTGTTTTTT. It specifies CASSVAPTSGPPGTGELFF. The rearrangement links TRBV9 to TRBJ2-2, with 9 bases matching TRBD2. The CDR3 extends over 19 amino acids. The ends lost 0 bases at V and 5 bases at J; junction bases unmatched: 14. Looked up from germline, CDR1 is SGDLS and CDR2 is YYNGEE.